Listed here is a single TCR beta chain. The target antigen is unknown. The data are from a study of beta chain features in type 1 diabetes. Across the study: The patient and healthy donor groups were comparable for age, gender and cell yields. Whole-study findings and limits: TCRB CDR3s from Type 1 diabetes patients were moderately but significantly shorter in all four CD4+ subsets. The VDJ junctions of type 1 diabetes patients carried fewer insertions and more deletions.

The study reverse transcribed the entire isolated RNA, so it sequenced expressed TCRB transcripts. Method: immunoSEQ multiplex PCR; TCRdb's copy keeps in-frame clones and lacks some. The data contain about 360,000 clones, approximately 12% of them singletons. V lost 6 bases to trimming and J lost 4 bases; unmatched junction nucleotides: 7. This CDR3 is 14 amino acids long. Per the germline V gene, CDR1 is LNHDA and CDR2 is SQIVND (reference sequence). Sequencing was carried out using naive CD4+ T cells from blood. The receptor's source is a young man in good health. This chain links TRBV19 with TRBJ2-7; TRBD2 agrees at 9 bases. The CDR3 DNA reads TGTGCCAGTAGAGAGGCGGGAGGGCGTTACGAGCAGTACTTC. Amino acid sequence: CASREAGGRYEQYF.